The rows below give T cell receptor beta chains drawn from one sample of a study of T cells after somatic rescue of genetic block. Clones were sequenced by immunoSEQ multiplex PCR, and TCRdb holds only the in-frame ones, with some missing. The profile shows some 67,000 clones, approximately 90% of them singletons. The sequenced material came from peripheral blood mononuclear cells (PBMCs). Every receptor here comes from a man aged 35 to 55. Each CDR3 is given with its conserved first and last residue. Fields, in order: J gene, V gene, clone size, D gene, CDR3 protein, CDR3 DNA. The D gene is left open where the match is weak. Size is omitted from some rows. Given values are once, few, many or a class for expanded clones.

J: TRBJ2-5
V: TRBV9
size: NA
D: NA
CDR3: CASEIQETQYF
DNA: TGTGCCAGCGAAATCCAAGAGACCCAGTACTTC

J: TRBJ1-4
V: TRBV27
size: once
D: NA
CDR3: CASSSAGEKLFF
DNA: TGTGCCAGCAGTTCGGCGGGGGAAAAACTGTTTTTT

J: TRBJ2-3
V: TRBV7-2
size: NA
D: NA
CDR3: CASSLAGRTDTQYF
DNA: TGTGCCAGCAGCTTGGCGGGGCGCACAGATACGCAGTATTTT

J: TRBJ2-1
V: TRBV7-9
size: NA
D: NA
CDR3: CASSRTGAYNEQFF
DNA: TGTGCCAGCAGCCGAACCGGGGCCTACAATGAGCAGTTCTTC

J: TRBJ2-5
V: TRBV6-4
size: NA
D: NA
CDR3: CASRTGPKKETQYF
DNA: TGTGCCAGCAGAACCGGGCCAAAAAAAGAGACCCAGTACTTC

J: TRBJ2-7
V: TRBV7-9
size: NA
D: NA
CDR3: CASSLEREDVEQYF
DNA: TGTGCCAGCAGCTTGGAAAGGGAGGATGTCGAGCAGTACTTC

J: TRBJ2-3
V: TRBV14
size: NA
D: NA
CDR3: CASSQKDKLWDVSTDTQYF
DNA: TGTGCCAGCAGCCAAAAGGACAAGCTCTGGGATGTTTCCACAGATACGCAGTATTTT

J: TRBJ2-3
V: TRBV11-3
size: NA
D: NA
CDR3: CASSARDFTDTQYF
DNA: TGTGCCAGCAGCGCCCGGGACTTTACAGATACGCAGTATTTT

J: TRBJ2-1
V: TRBV18
size: NA
D: NA
CDR3: CASSPDSYNEQFF
DNA: TGTGCCAGCTCGCCCGATTCTTACAATGAGCAGTTCTTC

J: TRBJ2-1
V: TRBV15
size: NA
D: TRBD1
CDR3: CATSRPTGGYNEQFF
DNA: TGTGCCACCAGCAGACCGACAGGGGGGTACAATGAGCAGTTCTTC

J: TRBJ2-1
V: TRBV2
size: NA
D: TRBD2
CDR3: CASSERDQYNEQFF
DNA: TGTGCCAGCAGCGAGCGGGACCAGTACAATGAGCAGTTCTTC

J: TRBJ2-2
V: TRBV28
size: NA
D: TRBD1
CDR3: CASSLSLSGQVNTGELFF
DNA: TGTGCCAGCAGTTTATCCCTATCGGGACAGGTGAACACCGGGGAGCTGTTTTTT

J: TRBJ1-5
V: TRBV30
size: NA
D: TRBD1
CDR3: CAWSAPRTGRNQPQHF
DNA: TGTGCCTGGAGTGCGCCACGGACAGGGAGAAATCAGCCCCAGCATTTT

J: TRBJ2-2
V: TRBV6-5
size: NA
D: NA
CDR3: CASSYSNAFGGELFF
DNA: TGTGCCAGCAGTTACTCGAACGCTTTCGGCGGGGAGCTGTTTTTT

J: TRBJ1-1
V: TRBV5-1
size: NA
D: NA
CDR3: CASSSTGPHGTEAFF
DNA: TGCGCCAGCAGCTCGACCGGGCCCCATGGGACTGAAGCTTTCTTT

J: TRBJ1-5
V: TRBV5-1
size: NA
D: NA
CDR3: CASSLSGNQPQHF
DNA: TGCGCCAGCAGCTTGTCAGGGAATCAGCCCCAGCATTTT

J: TRBJ2-7
V: TRBV5-4
size: NA
D: NA
CDR3: CASRDAGRGPYEQYF
DNA: TGTGCCAGCAGGGATGCGGGGCGGGGCCCCTACGAGCAGTACTTC

J: TRBJ2-7
V: TRBV13
size: NA
D: TRBD2
CDR3: CASSLGLAGIEQYF
DNA: TGTGCCAGCAGCTTAGGTCTAGCGGGCATCGAGCAGTACTTC

J: TRBJ1-2
V: TRBV12-5
size: NA
D: NA
CDR3: CASGPPMDSLYGYTF
DNA: TGTGCTAGTGGGCCTCCTATGGACAGTCTTTATGGCTACACCTTC

J: TRBJ2-7
V: TRBV6-1
size: NA
D: TRBD1
CDR3: CASSESWDRENEQYF
DNA: TGTGCCAGCAGTGAATCCTGGGACAGGGAAAACGAGCAGTACTTC

J: TRBJ2-7
V: TRBV28
size: NA
D: TRBD2
CDR3: CASSRAGVQYF
DNA: TGTGCCAGCAGTCGGGCGGGAGTCCAGTACTTC

J: TRBJ1-1
V: TRBV5-4
size: once
D: NA
CDR3: CASSSEQGHTEAFF
DNA: TGTGCCAGCAGCTCGGAACAGGGTCACACTGAAGCTTTCTTT

J: TRBJ1-1
V: TRBV10-2
size: NA
D: NA
CDR3: CASSAVRMNTEAFF
DNA: TGCGCCAGCAGTGCCGTCAGAATGAACACTGAAGCTTTCTTT

J: TRBJ2-7
V: TRBV5-1
size: NA
D: NA
CDR3: CASKGEYEQYF
DNA: TGCGCCAGCAAAGGGGAATACGAGCAGTACTTC

J: TRBJ2-2
V: TRBV11-2
size: NA
D: NA
CDR3: CASSAWTEVRSGELFF
DNA: TGTGCCAGCAGCGCCTGGACGGAAGTTAGGTCCGGGGAGCTGTTTTTT

J: TRBJ2-5
V: TRBV4-1
size: NA
D: NA
CDR3: CASSQEPSAEQYF
DNA: TGCGCCAGCAGCCAAGAACCTAGTGCGGAGCAGTACTTC

J: TRBJ2-2
V: TRBV2
size: NA
D: NA
CDR3: CASSLSGLANTGELFF
DNA: TGTGCCAGCAGTTTATCGGGACTCGCGAACACCGGGGAGCTGTTTTTT

J: TRBJ2-3
V: TRBV7-2
size: NA
D: NA
CDR3: CASKRPPAGVSDTQYF
DNA: TGTGCCAGCAAAAGGCCGCCAGCCGGAGTTTCGGATACGCAGTATTTT

J: TRBJ1-1
V: TRBV2
size: NA
D: NA
CDR3: CASSEGWGAFF
DNA: TGTGCCAGCAGTGAGGGTTGGGGGGCTTTCTTT

J: TRBJ2-1
V: TRBV29-1
size: few
D: TRBD1
CDR3: CSGRDSYNEQFF
DNA: TGCAGCGGCCGGGACAGCTACAATGAGCAGTTCTTC

J: TRBJ2-7
V: TRBV5-6
size: NA
D: NA
CDR3: CASSLGASDYEQYF
DNA: TGTGCCAGCAGCTTAGGGGCCTCAGACTACGAGCAGTACTTC

J: TRBJ1-2
V: TRBV30
size: NA
D: NA
CDR3: CAWSFRFYGYTF
DNA: TGTGCCTGGAGTTTCAGGTTCTATGGCTACACCTTC

J: TRBJ1-1
V: TRBV5-1
size: NA
D: NA
CDR3: CASSQAGGGTEAFF
DNA: TGCGCCAGCAGCCAAGCGGGCGGGGGCACTGAAGCTTTCTTT

J: TRBJ2-2
V: TRBV4-1
size: once
D: NA
CDR3: CASSRAQGPWNTGELFF
DNA: TGCGCCAGCAGCCGAGCACAGGGTCCCTGGAACACCGGGGAGCTGTTTTTT

J: TRBJ2-7
V: TRBV28
size: NA
D: NA
CDR3: CASSLSQYEQYF
DNA: TGTGCCAGCAGTTTAAGTCAGTACGAGCAGTACTTC

J: TRBJ1-2
V: TRBV6-5
size: NA
D: NA
CDR3: CASSRVANYGYTF
DNA: TGTGCCAGCAGTCGGGTTGCTAACTATGGCTACACCTTC

J: TRBJ2-1
V: TRBV10-1
size: NA
D: NA
CDR3: CASTAGSGGNEQFF
DNA: TGCGCCAGCACCGCGGGGAGTGGGGGCAATGAGCAGTTCTTC

J: TRBJ2-7
V: TRBV9
size: NA
D: NA
CDR3: CASSGGASYEQYF
DNA: TGTGCCAGCTCTGGGGGGGCCTCCTACGAGCAGTACTTC

J: TRBJ2-3
V: TRBV18
size: NA
D: NA
CDR3: CASSPPGPTTDTQYF
DNA: TGTGCCAGCTCGCCTCCGGGCCCCACCACAGATACGCAGTATTTT

J: TRBJ1-5
V: TRBV6-5
size: NA
D: NA
CDR3: CASRPQGADQPQHF
DNA: TGTGCCAGCAGACCTCAGGGAGCTGACCAGCCCCAGCATTTT

J: TRBJ2-3
V: TRBV7-8
size: NA
D: NA
CDR3: CASSHRQDTDTQYF
DNA: TGTGCCAGCAGCCACCGACAGGACACAGATACGCAGTATTTT

J: TRBJ2-3
V: TRBV6-4
size: NA
D: TRBD2
CDR3: CASSKGLAGGQDTQYF
DNA: TGTGCCAGCAGTAAAGGACTAGCGGGGGGGCAAGATACGCAGTATTTT

J: TRBJ1-4
V: TRBV10-3
size: NA
D: NA
CDR3: CAISGGQGNEKLFF
DNA: TGTGCCATCAGTGGGGGTCAGGGAAATGAAAAACTGTTTTTT

J: TRBJ2-3
V: TRBV18
size: NA
D: TRBD2
CDR3: CASSRAGVSPDTQYF
DNA: TGTGCCAGCTCACGGGCGGGAGTCTCCCCAGATACGCAGTATTTT

J: TRBJ1-5
V: TRBV6-5
size: few
D: NA
CDR3: CASKVGQTNQPQHF
DNA: TGTGCCAGCAAGGTGGGGCAGACAAATCAGCCCCAGCATTTT

J: TRBJ2-3
V: TRBV7-9
size: NA
D: NA
CDR3: CASSLWQDDTQYF
DNA: TGTGCCAGCAGCTTATGGCAGGATGATACGCAGTATTTT

J: TRBJ2-5
V: TRBV6-5
size: NA
D: TRBD1
CDR3: CASTVGGSQETQYF
DNA: TGTGCCAGTACCGTAGGGGGCTCCCAAGAGACCCAGTACTTC

J: TRBJ1-5
V: TRBV9
size: NA
D: NA
CDR3: CASSEGQNQPQHF
DNA: TGTGCCAGCAGCGAGGGTCAGAATCAGCCCCAGCATTTT

J: TRBJ1-2
V: TRBV5-4
size: NA
D: NA
CDR3: CASSSTGPYGYTF
DNA: TGTGCCAGCAGCTCGACAGGTCCCTATGGCTACACCTTC

J: TRBJ1-1
V: TRBV2
size: NA
D: NA
CDR3: CASSGGTLNTEAFF
DNA: TGTGCCAGCAGTGGGGGCACGCTGAACACTGAAGCTTTCTTT

J: TRBJ2-3
V: TRBV14
size: NA
D: TRBD2
CDR3: CASSPGTSLTDTQYF
DNA: TGTGCCAGCAGCCCCGGGACTAGCCTCACAGATACGCAGTATTTT

J: TRBJ2-2
V: TRBV23-1
size: NA
D: NA
CDR3: CASSQSIWGTITGELFF
DNA: TGCGCCAGCAGTCAATCGATTTGGGGAACCATAACCGGGGAGCTGTTTTTT